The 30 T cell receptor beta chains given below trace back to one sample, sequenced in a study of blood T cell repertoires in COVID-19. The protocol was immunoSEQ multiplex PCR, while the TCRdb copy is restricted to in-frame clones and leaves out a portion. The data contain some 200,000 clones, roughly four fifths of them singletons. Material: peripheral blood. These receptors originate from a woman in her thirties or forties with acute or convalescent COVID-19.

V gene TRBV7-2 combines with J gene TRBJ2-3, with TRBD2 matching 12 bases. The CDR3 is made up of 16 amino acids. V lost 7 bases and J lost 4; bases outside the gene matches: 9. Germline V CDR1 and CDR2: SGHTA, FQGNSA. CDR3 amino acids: CASTQSRTSGADTQYF. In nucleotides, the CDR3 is TGTGCCAGCACCCAGAGTAGGACTAGCGGGGCAGATACGCAGTATTTT.

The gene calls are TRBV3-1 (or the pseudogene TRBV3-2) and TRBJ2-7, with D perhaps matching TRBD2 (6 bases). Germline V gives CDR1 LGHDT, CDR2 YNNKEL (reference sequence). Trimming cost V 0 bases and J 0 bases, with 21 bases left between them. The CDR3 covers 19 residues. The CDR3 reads CASSQDGPSVNGYSYEQYF. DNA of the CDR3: TGTGCCAGCAGCCAAGATGGGCCTAGCGTCAACGGTTACTCCTACGAGCAGTACTTC.

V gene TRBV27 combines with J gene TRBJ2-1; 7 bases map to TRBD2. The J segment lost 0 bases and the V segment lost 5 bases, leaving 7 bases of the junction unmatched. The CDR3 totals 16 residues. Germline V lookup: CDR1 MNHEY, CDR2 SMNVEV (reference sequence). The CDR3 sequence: CASSPERGSSYNEQFF. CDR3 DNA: TGTGCCAGCAGTCCCGAGCGGGGTAGCTCCTACAATGAGCAGTTCTTC.

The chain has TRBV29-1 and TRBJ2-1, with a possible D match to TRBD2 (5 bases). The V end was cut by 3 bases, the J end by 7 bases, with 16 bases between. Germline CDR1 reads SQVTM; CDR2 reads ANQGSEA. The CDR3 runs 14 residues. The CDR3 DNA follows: TGCAGCGTTGACGGACCCTGGACGGGGAATGAGCAGTTCTTC. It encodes CSVDGPWTGNEQFF.

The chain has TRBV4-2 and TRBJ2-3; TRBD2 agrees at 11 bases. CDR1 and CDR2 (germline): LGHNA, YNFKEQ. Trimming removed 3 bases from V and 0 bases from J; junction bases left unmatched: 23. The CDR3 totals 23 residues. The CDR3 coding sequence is TGTGCCAGCAGCCATCCATCGGTGAGACTAGCGGGACAAGAAGAGGCTAGCACAGATACGCAGTATTTT. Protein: CASSHPSVRLAGQEEASTDTQYF.

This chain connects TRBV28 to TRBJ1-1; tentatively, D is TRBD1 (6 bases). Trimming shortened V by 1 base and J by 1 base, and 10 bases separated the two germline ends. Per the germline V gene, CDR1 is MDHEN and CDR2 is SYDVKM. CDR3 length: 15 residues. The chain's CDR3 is CASSLYREGNTEAFF. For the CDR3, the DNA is TGTGCCAGCAGTTTATACAGGGAGGGGAACACTGAAGCTTTCTTT.

The CDR3 nucleotides read TGTGCCAGCAGTCCCCCAGGGGGCAGAGCTAATGAAAAACTGTTTTTT. Residues: CASSPPGGRANEKLFF. The chain has TRBV28 and TRBJ1-4; 8 bases align to TRBD1. The germline V gene has CDR1 MDHEN and CDR2 SYDVKM. V lost 5 bases and J lost 3; bases outside the gene matches: 8. The CDR3 contains 16 residues.

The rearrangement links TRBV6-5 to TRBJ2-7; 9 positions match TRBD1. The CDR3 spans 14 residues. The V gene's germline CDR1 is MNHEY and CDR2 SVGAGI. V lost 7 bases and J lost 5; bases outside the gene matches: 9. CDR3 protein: CASNLRDRVDEQYF. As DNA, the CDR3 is TGTGCCAGCAACCTCCGGGACAGGGTCGACGAGCAGTACTTC.

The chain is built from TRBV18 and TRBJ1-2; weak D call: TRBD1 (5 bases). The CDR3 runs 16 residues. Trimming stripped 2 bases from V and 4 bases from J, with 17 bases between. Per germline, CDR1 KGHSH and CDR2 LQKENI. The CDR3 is CASSPVGGQNAYGYTF. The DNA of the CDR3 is TGTGCCAGCTCACCAGTGGGCGGACAAAACGCCTATGGCTACACCTTC.

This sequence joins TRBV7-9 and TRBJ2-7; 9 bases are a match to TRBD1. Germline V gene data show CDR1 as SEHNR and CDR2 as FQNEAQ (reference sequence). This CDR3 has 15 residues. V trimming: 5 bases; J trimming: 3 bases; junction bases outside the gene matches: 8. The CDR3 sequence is CASSPGQGRNYEQYF. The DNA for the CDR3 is TGTGCCAGCAGCCCCGGACAGGGGCGCAACTACGAGCAGTACTTC. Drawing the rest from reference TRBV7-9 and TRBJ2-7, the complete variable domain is DTGVSQNPRHKITKRGQNVTFRCDPISEHNRLYWYRQTLGQGPEFLTYFQNEAQLEKSRLLSDRFSAERPKGSFSTLEIQRTEQGDSAMYLCASSPGQGRNYEQYFGPGTRLTVT.

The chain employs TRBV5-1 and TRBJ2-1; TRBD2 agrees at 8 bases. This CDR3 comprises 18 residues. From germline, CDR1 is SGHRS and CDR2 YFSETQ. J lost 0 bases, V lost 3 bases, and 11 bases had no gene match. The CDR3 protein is CASSSYLTLAGSYNEQFF. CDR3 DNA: TGCGCCAGCAGCTCCTATTTAACCCTAGCGGGCTCCTACAATGAGCAGTTCTTC.

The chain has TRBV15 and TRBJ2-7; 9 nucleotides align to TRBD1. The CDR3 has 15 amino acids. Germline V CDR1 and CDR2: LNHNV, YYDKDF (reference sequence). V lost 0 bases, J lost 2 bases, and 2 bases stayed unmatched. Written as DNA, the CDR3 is TGTGCCACCAGCAGAGAGGGGACAGGGACCTACGAGCAGTACTTC. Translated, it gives CATSREGTGTYEQYF.

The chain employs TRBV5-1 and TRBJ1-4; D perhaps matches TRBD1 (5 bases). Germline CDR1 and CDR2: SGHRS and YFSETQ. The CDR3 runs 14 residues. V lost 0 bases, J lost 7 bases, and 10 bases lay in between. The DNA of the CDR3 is TGCGCCAGCAGCTTGGAGGGGAATAGTGAAAAACTGTTTTTT. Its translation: CASSLEGNSEKLFF.

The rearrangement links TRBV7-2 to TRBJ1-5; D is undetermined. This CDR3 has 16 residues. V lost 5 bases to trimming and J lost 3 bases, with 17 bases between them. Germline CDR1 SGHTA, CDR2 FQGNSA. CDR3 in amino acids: CASSPSSEVFNQPQHF. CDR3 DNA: TGTGCCAGCAGCCCATCTTCCGAGGTCTTCAATCAGCCCCAGCATTTT.

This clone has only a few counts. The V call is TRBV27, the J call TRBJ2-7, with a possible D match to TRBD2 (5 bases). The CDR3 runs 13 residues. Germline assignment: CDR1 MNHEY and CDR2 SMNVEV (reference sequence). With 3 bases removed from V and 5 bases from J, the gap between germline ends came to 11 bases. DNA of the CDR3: TGTGCCAGCAGTTTCCGCCGGGGTCACGAGCAGTACTTC. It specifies CASSFRRGHEQYF.

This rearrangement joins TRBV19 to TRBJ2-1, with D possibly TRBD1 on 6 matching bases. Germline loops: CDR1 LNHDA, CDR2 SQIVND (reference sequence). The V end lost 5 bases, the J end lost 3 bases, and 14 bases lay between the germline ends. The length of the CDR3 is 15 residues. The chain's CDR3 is CASSEGVGIYNEQFF. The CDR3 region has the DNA TGTGCCAGTAGTGAGGGGGTAGGAATCTACAATGAGCAGTTCTTC.

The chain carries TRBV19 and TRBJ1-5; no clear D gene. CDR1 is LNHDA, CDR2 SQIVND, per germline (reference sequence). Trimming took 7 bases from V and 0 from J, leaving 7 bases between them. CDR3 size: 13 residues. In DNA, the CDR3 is TGTGCCAGTAAAGACTATAGCAATCAGCCCCAGCATTTT. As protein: CASKDYSNQPQHF.

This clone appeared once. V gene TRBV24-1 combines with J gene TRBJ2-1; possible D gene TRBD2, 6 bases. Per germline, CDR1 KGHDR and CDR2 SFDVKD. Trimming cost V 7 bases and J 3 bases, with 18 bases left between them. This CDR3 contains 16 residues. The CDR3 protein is CATSSNLGGGYNEQFF. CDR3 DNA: TGTGCCACCAGCTCTAATCTGGGGGGAGGCTACAATGAGCAGTTCTTC.

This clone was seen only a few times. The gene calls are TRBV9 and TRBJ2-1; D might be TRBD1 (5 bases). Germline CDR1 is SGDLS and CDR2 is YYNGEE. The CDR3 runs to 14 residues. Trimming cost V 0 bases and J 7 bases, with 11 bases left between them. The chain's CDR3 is CASSVDRGRNEQFF. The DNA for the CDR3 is TGTGCCAGCAGCGTAGATAGGGGTAGGAATGAGCAGTTCTTC.

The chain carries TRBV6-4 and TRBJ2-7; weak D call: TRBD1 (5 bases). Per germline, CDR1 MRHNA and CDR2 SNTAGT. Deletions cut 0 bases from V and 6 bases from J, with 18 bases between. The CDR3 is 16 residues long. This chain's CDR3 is CASSDSQGKAACEQYF. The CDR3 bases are TGTGCCAGCAGTGACTCCCAGGGAAAGGCGGCCTGCGAGCAGTACTTC.

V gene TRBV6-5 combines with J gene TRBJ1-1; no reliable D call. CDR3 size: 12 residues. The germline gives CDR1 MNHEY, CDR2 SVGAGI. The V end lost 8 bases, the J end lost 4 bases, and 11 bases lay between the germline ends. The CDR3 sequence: CASWETGTEAFF. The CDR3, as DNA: TGTGCCAGCTGGGAGACGGGCACTGAAGCTTTCTTT.

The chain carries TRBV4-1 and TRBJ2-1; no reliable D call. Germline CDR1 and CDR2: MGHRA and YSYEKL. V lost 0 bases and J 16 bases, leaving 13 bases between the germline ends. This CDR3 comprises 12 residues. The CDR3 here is CASSQDLLNRFF. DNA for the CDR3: TGCGCCAGCAGCCAAGATCTGCTAAACCGTTTCTTC.

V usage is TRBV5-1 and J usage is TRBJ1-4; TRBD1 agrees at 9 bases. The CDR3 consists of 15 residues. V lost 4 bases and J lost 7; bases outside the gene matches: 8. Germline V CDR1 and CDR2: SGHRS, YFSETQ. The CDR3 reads CASSRTGELSEKLFF. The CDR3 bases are TGCGCCAGCAGCAGGACAGGGGAGTTGAGTGAAAAACTGTTTTTT.

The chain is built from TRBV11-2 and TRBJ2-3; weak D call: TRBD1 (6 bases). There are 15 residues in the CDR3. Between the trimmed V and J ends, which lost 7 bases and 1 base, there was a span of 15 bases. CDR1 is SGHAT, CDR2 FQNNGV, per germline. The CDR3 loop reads CASTTWGQGTDTQYF. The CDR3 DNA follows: TGTGCCAGCACCACCTGGGGGCAGGGCACAGATACGCAGTATTTT.

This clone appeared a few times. The CDR3 here is CASGGTGGVYGYTF. CDR3 in DNA: TGTGCCAGTGGGGGGACAGGGGGCGTCTATGGCTACACCTTC. The genes are TRBV27 and TRBJ1-2; TRBD1 matches 12 bases. Germline V gene lookup returns CDR1 MNHEY and CDR2 SMNVEV (reference sequence). CDR3 length: 14 amino acids. Germline trimming cut 9 bases from V and 4 bases from J; bases unmatched to any gene: 6.

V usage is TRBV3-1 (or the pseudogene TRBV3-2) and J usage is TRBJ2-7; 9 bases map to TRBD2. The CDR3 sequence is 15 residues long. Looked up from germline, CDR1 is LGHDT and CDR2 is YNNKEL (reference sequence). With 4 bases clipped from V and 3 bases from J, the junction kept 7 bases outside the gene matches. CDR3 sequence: CASSRGASGDYEQYF. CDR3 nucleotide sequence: TGTGCCAGCAGCCGGGGAGCTAGCGGGGACTACGAGCAGTACTTC.

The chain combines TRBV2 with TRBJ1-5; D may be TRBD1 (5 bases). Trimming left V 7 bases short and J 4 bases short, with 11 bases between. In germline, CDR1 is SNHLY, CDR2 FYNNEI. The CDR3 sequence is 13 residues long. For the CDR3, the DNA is TGTGCCAGCACTGCCAGGGTAAATCAGCCCCAGCATTTT. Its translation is CASTARVNQPQHF.

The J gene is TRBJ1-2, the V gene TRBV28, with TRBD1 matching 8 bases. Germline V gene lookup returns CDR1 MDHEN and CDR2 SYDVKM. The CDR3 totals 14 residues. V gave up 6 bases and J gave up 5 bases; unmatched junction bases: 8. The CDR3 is CASSTPDRGYGYTF. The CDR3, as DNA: TGTGCCAGCAGCACACCTGACAGGGGTTATGGCTACACCTTC.

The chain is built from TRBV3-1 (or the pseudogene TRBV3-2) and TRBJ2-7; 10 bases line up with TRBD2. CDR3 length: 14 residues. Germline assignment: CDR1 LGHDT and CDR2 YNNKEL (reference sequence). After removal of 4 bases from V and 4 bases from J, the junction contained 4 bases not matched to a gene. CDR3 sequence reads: CASSLLAGVYEQYF. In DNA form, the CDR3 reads TGTGCCAGCAGCCTCCTAGCGGGAGTGTACGAGCAGTACTTC.

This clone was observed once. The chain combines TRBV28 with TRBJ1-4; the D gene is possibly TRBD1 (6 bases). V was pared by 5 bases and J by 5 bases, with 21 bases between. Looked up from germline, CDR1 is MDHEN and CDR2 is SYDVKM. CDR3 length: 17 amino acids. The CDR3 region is CASSPGTHLPTNEKLFF. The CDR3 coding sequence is TGTGCCAGCAGTCCCGGGACACACTTACCCACAAATGAAAAACTGTTTTTT.